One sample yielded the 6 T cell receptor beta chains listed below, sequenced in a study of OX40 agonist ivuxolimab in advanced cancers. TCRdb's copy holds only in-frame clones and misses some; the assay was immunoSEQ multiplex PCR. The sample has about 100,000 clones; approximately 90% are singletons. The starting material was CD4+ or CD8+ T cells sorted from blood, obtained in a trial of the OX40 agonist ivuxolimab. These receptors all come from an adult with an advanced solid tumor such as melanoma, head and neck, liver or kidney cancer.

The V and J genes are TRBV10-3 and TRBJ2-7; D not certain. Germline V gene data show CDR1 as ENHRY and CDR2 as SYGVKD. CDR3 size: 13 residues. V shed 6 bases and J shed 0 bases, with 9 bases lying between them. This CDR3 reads CAIRDGSSYEQYF. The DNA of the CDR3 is TGTGCCATCAGGGATGGCAGCTCCTACGAGCAGTACTTC.

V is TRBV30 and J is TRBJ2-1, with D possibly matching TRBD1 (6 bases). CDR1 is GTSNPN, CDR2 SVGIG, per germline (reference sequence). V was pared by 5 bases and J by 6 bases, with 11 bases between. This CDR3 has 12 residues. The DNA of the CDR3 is TGTGCCTGGGACCGGGACACCAATGAGCAGTTCTTC. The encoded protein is CAWDRDTNEQFF.

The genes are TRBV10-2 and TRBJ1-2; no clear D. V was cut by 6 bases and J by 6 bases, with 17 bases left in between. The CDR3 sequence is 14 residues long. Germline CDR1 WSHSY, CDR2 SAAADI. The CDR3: CASRQLVGSDGYTF. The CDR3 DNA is TGCGCCAGCAGACAATTGGTGGGGTCTGATGGCTACACCTTC.

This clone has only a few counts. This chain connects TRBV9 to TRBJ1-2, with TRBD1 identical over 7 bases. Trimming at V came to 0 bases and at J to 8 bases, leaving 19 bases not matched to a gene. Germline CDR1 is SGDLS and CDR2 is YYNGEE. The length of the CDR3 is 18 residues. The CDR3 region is CASSVARGVMVEAWGYTF. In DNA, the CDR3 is TGTGCCAGCAGCGTAGCCAGGGGGGTGATGGTAGAGGCGTGGGGCTACACCTTC.

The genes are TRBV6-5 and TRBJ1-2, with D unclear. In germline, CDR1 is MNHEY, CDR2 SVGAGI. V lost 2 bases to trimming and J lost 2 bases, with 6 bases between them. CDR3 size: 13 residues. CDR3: CASSYERNYGYTF. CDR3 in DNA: TGTGCCAGCAGTTACGAAAGGAACTATGGCTACACCTTC.

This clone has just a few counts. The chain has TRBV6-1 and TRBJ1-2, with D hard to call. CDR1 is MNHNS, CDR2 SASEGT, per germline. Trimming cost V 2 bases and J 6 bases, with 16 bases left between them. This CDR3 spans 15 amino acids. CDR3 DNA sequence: TGTGCCAGCAGTGAAAGAGTAAGGTACACTGATGGCTACACCTTC. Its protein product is CASSERVRYTDGYTF.